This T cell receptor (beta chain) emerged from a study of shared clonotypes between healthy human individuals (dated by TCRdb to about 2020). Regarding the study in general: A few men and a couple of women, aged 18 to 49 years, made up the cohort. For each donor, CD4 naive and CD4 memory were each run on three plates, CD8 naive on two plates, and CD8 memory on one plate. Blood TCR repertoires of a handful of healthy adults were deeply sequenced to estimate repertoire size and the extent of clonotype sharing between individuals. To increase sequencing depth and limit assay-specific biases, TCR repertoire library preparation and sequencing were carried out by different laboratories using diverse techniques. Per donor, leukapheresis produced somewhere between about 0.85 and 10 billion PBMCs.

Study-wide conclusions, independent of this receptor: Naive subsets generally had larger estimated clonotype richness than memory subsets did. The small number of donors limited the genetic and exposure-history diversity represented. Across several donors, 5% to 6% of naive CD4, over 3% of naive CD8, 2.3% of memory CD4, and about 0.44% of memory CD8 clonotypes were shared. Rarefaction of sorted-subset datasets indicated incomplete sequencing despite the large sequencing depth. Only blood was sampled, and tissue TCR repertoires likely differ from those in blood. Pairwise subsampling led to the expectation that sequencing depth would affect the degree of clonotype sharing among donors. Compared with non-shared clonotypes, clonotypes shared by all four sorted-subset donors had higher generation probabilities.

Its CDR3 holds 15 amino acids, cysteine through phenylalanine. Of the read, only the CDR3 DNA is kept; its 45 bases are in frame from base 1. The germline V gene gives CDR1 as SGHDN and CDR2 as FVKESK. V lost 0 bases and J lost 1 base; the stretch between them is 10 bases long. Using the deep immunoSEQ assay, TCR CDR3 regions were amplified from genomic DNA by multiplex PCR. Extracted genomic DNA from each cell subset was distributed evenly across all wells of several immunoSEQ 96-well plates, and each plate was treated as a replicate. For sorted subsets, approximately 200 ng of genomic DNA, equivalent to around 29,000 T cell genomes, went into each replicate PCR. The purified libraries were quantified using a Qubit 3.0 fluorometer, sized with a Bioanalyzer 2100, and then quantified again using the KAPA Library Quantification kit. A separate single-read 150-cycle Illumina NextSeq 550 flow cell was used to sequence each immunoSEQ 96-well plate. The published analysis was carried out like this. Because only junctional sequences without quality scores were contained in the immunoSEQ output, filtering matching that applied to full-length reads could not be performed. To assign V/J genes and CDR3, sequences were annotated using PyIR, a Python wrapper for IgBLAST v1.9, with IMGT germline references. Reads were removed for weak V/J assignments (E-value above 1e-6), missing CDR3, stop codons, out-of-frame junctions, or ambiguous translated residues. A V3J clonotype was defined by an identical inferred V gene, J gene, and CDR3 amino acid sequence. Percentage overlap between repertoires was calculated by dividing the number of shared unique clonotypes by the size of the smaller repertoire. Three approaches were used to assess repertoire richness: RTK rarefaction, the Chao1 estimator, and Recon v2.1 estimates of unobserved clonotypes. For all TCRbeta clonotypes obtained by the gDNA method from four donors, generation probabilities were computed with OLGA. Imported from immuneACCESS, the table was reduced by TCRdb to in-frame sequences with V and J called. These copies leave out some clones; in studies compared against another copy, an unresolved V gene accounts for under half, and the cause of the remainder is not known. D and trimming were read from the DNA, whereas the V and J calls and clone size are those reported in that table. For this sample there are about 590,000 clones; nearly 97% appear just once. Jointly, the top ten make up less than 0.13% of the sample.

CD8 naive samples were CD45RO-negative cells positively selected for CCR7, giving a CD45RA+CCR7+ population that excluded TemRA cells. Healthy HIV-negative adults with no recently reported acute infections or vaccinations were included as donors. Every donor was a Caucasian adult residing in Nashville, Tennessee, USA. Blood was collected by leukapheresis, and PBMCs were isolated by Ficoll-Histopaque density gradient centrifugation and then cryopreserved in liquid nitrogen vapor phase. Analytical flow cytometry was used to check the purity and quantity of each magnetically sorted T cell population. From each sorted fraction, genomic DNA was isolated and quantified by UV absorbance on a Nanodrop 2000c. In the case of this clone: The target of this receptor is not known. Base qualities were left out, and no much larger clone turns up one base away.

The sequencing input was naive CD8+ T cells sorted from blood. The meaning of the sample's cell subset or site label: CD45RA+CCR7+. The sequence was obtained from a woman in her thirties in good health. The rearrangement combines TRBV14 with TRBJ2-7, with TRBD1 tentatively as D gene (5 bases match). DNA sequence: TGTGCCAGCAGCCAAGATTGGGGCGAATCCTACGAGCAGTACTTC. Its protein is CASSQDWGESYEQYF.